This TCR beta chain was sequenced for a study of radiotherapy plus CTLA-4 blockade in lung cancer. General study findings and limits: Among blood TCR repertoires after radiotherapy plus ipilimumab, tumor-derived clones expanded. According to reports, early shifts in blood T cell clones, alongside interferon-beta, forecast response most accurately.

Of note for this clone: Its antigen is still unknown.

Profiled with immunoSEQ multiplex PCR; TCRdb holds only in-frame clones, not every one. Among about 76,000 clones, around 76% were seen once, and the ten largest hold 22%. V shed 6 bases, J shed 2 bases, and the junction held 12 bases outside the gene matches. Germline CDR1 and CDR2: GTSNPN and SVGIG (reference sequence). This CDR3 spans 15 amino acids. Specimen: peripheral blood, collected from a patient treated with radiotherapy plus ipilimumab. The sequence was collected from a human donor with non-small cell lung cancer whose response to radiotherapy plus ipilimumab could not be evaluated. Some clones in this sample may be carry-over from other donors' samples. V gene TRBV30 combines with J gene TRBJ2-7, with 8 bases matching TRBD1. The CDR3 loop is CACIGAGQGPYEQYF. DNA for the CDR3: TGTGCCTGCATAGGGGCAGGACAGGGACCCTACGAGCAGTACTTC. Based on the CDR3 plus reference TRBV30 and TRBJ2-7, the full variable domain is SQTIHQWPATLVQPVGSPLSLECTVEGTSNPNLYWYRQAAGRGLQLLFYSVGIGQISSEVPQNLSASRPQDRQFILSSKKLLLSDSGFYLCACIGAGQGPYEQYFGPGTRLTVT.